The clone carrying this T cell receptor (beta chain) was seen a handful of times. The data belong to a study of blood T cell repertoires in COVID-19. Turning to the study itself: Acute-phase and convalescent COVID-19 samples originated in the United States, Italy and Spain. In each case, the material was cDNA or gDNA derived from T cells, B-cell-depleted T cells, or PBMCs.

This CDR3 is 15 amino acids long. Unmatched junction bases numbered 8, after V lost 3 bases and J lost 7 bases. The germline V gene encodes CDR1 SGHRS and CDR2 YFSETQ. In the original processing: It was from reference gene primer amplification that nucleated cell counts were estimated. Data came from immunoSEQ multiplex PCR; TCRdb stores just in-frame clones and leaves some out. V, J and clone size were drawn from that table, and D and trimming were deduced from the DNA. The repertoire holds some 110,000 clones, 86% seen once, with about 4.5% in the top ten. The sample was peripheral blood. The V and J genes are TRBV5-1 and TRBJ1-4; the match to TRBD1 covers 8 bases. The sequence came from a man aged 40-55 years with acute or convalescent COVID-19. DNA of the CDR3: TGCGCCAGCAGCTCTGGACAGGGCGGGACTGAAAAACTGTTTTTT. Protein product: CASSSGQGGTEKLFF.